The 22 T cell receptor beta chains below all came from one sample that was sequenced in a study of blood T cell repertoires in COVID-19. Clones were read by immunoSEQ multiplex PCR, and TCRdb kept only the in-frame ones, dropping some. The data contain hundreds of thousands of clones, around 90% of them singletons. The source material was PBMCs or T cells enriched from blood (not recorded which). The receptors here all came from a woman aged 45-59 years who had recovered from COVID-19.

The CDR3 DNA reads as TGTGCCAGCAGTCGGATGACAGGAGGCACAGATACGCAGTATTTT. This encodes CASSRMTGGTDTQYF. The J gene is TRBJ2-3, the V gene TRBV6-5, with a tentative D call TRBD1 (6 bases). CDR1 MNHEY and CDR2 SVGAGI come from the germline V gene. V lost 5 bases to trimming and J lost 1 base, with 13 bases between them. The CDR3 is made up of 15 amino acids.

This clone occurred a few times. The chain recombines TRBV2 with TRBJ1-2, with a tentative D call TRBD1 (5 bases). The ends were cut back, 10 bases at V and 0 bases at J, with 15 bases in the middle. The CDR3 has 14 residues. The germline gives CDR1 SNHLY, CDR2 FYNNEI. CDR3: CATEAGQSNYGYTF. CDR3 bases: TGTGCCACCGAAGCAGGGCAATCTAACTATGGCTACACCTTC.

The chain employs TRBV27 and TRBJ1-2, with D perhaps matching TRBD1 (5 bases). The CDR3 spans 13 residues. Germline assignment: CDR1 MNHEY and CDR2 SMNVEV (reference sequence). V gave up 3 bases and J gave up 4 bases, with 9 bases separating them. This CDR3 is CASSFQGSYGYTF. CDR3 nucleotide sequence: TGTGCCAGCAGTTTTCAGGGTAGCTATGGCTACACCTTC.

CDR3 DNA sequence: TGCGCCAGCAGCCAAGATCGGACAATGGGAACGTATGGCTACACCTTC. It specifies CASSQDRTMGTYGYTF. This chain links TRBV4-3 with TRBJ1-2; perhaps TRBD1 as D (5 bases). Looked up from germline, CDR1 is LGHNA and CDR2 is YSLEER. Trimming removed 0 bases at V and 5 bases at J, with 16 bases between. This CDR3 is 16 amino acids long.

The chain joins TRBV6-1 to TRBJ1-1, with D perhaps TRBD1 (5 bases). Trimming removed 1 base at V and 5 bases at J, with 8 bases between. The length of the CDR3 is 13 residues. Germline CDR1 reads MNHNS; CDR2 reads SASEGT. CDR3 in DNA: TGTGCCAGCAGTGAAGTGGGGCGGACTGAAGCTTTCTTT. The encoded protein is CASSEVGRTEAFF.

V usage is TRBV28 and J usage is TRBJ1-4, with D maybe TRBD1 (5 bases). The V end lost 5 bases, the J end lost 3 bases, and 13 bases lay between the germline ends. CDR1 and CDR2 (germline): MDHEN, SYDVKM. The CDR3 spans 15 residues. In DNA, the CDR3 is TGTGCCAGCAGTAGGGCCGGGGGATCTAATGAAAAACTGTTTTTT. Protein sequence: CASSRAGGSNEKLFF.

V is TRBV7-5 and J is TRBJ2-1; the DNA was not compared with TRBD2, the D call given in the table. TRBV7-5 is described as a pseudogene. The CDR3 extends over 16 amino acids. CDR3 sequence (DNA): TGTGCCAGAAGCTTCACTAGCGGAGAAGCCTACAATGAGCAGTTCTTC. Its protein is CARSFTSGEAYNEQFF.

The chain recombines TRBV11-2 with TRBJ2-1; 12 bases are a match to TRBD2. The CDR3 contains 17 residues. V shed 1 base and J 4 bases; nucleotides not matched to a gene: 5. Germline V gene data show CDR1 as SGHAT and CDR2 as FQNNGV. The CDR3, as DNA: TGTGCCAGCAGCTTAGTTCCCGGGACTAGCGGGTACAATGAGCAGTTCTTC. Translating it yields CASSLVPGTSGYNEQFF.

The chain recombines TRBV6-1 with TRBJ1-2; weak D call: TRBD1 (6 bases). The germline gives CDR1 MNHNS, CDR2 SASEGT. The CDR3 loop spans 14 amino acids. V shed 1 base and J shed 6 bases, with 12 bases lying between them. The CDR3 nucleotides read TGTGCCAGCAGTGAAGGGGGGCGCTGGGATGGCTACACCTTC. Protein product: CASSEGGRWDGYTF.

The chain uses TRBV7-9 and TRBJ1-6; 9 nucleotides match TRBD1. CDR1 is SEHNR, CDR2 FQNEAQ, per germline (reference sequence). The CDR3 spans 14 residues. V trimming: 5 bases; J trimming: 10 bases; junction bases outside the gene matches: 6. In DNA form, the CDR3 reads TGTGCCAGCAGCCTTGGACAGGGGTGGTCACCCCTCCACTTT. This translates into CASSLGQGWSPLHF.

This sequence joins TRBV11-2 and TRBJ2-3; TRBD1 agrees at 8 bases. Germline V gene data show CDR1 as SGHAT and CDR2 as FQNNGV. V lost 3 bases and J lost 1; bases outside the gene matches: 6. This CDR3 spans 16 amino acids. This CDR3 reads CASSFGQGGGTDTQYF. The CDR3 bases are TGTGCCAGCAGCTTCGGACAGGGCGGAGGCACAGATACGCAGTATTTT.

This clone was counted only a few times. The rearrangement links TRBV2 to TRBJ2-2; D not certain. The CDR3 has 12 residues. Germline V gives CDR1 SNHLY, CDR2 FYNNEI. The V end lost 4 bases, the J end lost 3 bases, and 3 bases lay between the germline ends. The DNA of the CDR3 is TGTGCCAGCAGTGGCGACACCGGGGAGCTGTTTTTT. It codes for CASSGDTGELFF.

V is TRBV6-1 and J is TRBJ2-2, with TRBD2 matching over 10 bases. CDR1 MNHNS and CDR2 SASEGT come from the germline V gene. The CDR3 is 17 residues long. With 0 bases clipped from V and 4 bases from J, the junction kept 5 bases outside the gene matches. CDR3 in DNA: TGTGCCAGCAGTGAAGCGCTTCTAGCGGGAGTCACCGGGGAGCTGTTTTTT. Its translation: CASSEALLAGVTGELFF.

This chain joins TRBV20-1 and TRBJ2-1; 10 nucleotides match TRBD2. Germline V gene lookup returns CDR1 DFQATT and CDR2 SNEGSKA (reference sequence). CDR3 length: 15 amino acids. V was clipped by 3 bases and J by 7 bases; unmatched bases: 9. This CDR3 reads CSASLAGGLENEQFF. In DNA, the CDR3 is TGCAGTGCTAGTTTAGCGGGAGGATTAGAGAATGAGCAGTTCTTC.

The chain has TRBV4-2 and TRBJ2-4, with 9 bases fitting TRBD1. The CDR3 is 17 amino acids. V lost 1 base, J lost 6 bases, and 10 bases stayed unmatched. CDR1 is LGHNA, CDR2 YNFKEQ, per germline. The CDR3 here is CASSQGTGGVPANIQYF. Written as DNA, the CDR3 is TGTGCCAGCAGCCAAGGTACAGGGGGCGTCCCAGCAAACATTCAGTACTTC.

V is TRBV7-3 and J is TRBJ2-7; D may be TRBD2 (6 bases). The CDR3 runs 13 residues. The germline CDR1 and CDR2 sequences are SGHTA and FQGTGA. Trimming took off 3 bases at V and 4 bases at J, with 10 bases between the two ends. The CDR3 bases are TGTGCCAGCAGCTTGAATAGCGGTTACGAGCAGTACTTC. It translates to CASSLNSGYEQYF.

The chain is built from TRBV5-5 and TRBJ1-2, with TRBD1 as a possible D gene (6 bases). Germline V CDR1 and CDR2: SGHKS, YYEKEE (reference sequence). V dropped 2 bases and J dropped 2 bases, with 10 bases sitting between them. The CDR3 has 14 amino acids. The CDR3 DNA sequence: TGTGCCAGCAGCTTAGGGCAGGGGAACTATGGCTACACCTTC. Amino acids: CASSLGQGNYGYTF.

The sample holds one count of this clone. V and J are TRBV28 and TRBJ2-7; 11 positions agree with TRBD2. Trimming at V came to 6 bases and at J to 3 bases, leaving 13 bases not matched to a gene. Per germline, CDR1 MDHEN and CDR2 SYDVKM. CDR3 length equals 17 residues. The CDR3 protein is CASRGYSGRAGYYEQYF. CDR3 sequence (DNA): TGTGCCAGCAGGGGGTATAGCGGGAGGGCCGGTTACTACGAGCAGTACTTC.

This chain links TRBV2 with TRBJ2-6; 9 bases are shared with TRBD2. The junction had 4 bases not matched to a gene; V was cut back by 4 bases and J by 0 bases. The CDR3 covers 17 residues. Germline V gives CDR1 SNHLY, CDR2 FYNNEI. The CDR3 loop reads CASSALAGPSGANVLTF. The CDR3 bases are TGTGCCAGCAGTGCCCTAGCGGGGCCCTCTGGGGCCAACGTCCTGACTTTC.

V usage is TRBV28 and J usage is TRBJ2-7; 11 bases are a match to TRBD2. This CDR3 is built from 17 residues. With 3 bases clipped from V and 1 base from J, the junction kept 8 bases outside the gene matches. Per germline, CDR1 MDHEN and CDR2 SYDVKM. CDR3 sequence reads: CASSFVLAGGYSYEQYF. In nucleotides, the CDR3 is TGTGCCAGCAGTTTTGTCCTAGCGGGAGGTTATTCCTACGAGCAGTACTTC.

This clone was seen only a few times. The J gene is TRBJ2-1, the V gene TRBV12-3 or TRBV12-4; D is possibly TRBD2 (6 bases). The V end lost 4 bases, the J end lost 5 bases, and 9 bases lay between the germline ends. This CDR3 spans 13 amino acids. In nucleotides, the CDR3 is TGTGCCAGCAGTTCCCGGGAGAACAATGAGCAGTTCTTC. Translation: CASSSRENNEQFF.

CDR3 coding DNA: TGTGCCTGGGGGACTAGCCCCTACGAGCAGTACTTC. Translated: CAWGTSPYEQYF. J is TRBJ2-7 and V is TRBV30; 9 positions agree with TRBD2. This CDR3 has 12 amino acids. With V trimmed by 5 bases and J by 2 bases, 1 base remained unmatched. From germline, CDR1 is GTSNPN and CDR2 SVGIG (reference sequence).